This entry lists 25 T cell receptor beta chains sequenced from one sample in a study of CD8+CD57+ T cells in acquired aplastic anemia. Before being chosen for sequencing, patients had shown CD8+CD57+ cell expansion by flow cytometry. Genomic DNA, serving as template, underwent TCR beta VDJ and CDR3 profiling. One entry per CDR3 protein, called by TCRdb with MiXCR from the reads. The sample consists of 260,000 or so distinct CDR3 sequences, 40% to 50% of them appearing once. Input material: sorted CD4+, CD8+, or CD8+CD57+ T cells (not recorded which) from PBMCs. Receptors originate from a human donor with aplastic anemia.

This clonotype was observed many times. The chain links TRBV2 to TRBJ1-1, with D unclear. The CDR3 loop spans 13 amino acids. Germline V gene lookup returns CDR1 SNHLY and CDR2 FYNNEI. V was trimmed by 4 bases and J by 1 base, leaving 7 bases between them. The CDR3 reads CASSVVKNTEAFF. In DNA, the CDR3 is TGTGCCAGCAGTGTCGTCAAGAACACTGAAGCTTTCTTT.

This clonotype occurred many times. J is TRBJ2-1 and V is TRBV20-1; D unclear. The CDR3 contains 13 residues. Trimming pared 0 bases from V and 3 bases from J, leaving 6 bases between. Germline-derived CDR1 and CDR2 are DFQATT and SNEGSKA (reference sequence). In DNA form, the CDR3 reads TGCAGTGCTAGAGATATGGACTACAATGAGCAGTTCTTC. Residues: CSARDMDYNEQFF.

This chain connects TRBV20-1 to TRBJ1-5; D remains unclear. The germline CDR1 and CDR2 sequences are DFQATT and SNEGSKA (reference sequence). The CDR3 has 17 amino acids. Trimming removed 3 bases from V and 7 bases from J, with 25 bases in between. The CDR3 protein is CSASVALSSYNEQPQHF. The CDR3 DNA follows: TGCAGTGCTAGTGTAGCGTTAAGCTCCTACAATGAGCAGCCCCAGCATTTT.

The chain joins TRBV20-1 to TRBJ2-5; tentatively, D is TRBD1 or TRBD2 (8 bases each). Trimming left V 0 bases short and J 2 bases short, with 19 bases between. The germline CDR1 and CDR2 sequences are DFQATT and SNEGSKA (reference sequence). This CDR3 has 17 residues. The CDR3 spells CSARDLARGDRQETQYF. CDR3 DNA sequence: TGCAGTGCTAGAGATCTGGCGCGGGGGGACAGGCAAGAGACCCAGTACTTC.

CDR3: CASSLLGGYTF. For the CDR3, the DNA is TGCGCCAGCAGCCTTCTGGGTGGCTACACCTTC. The rearrangement uses TRBV5-1 and TRBJ1-2; D gene uncertain. The germline V and J ends were trimmed by 4 bases and 7 bases, with 8 bases remaining between them. Germline V gene sequence: CDR1 SGHRS, CDR2 YFSETQ. CDR3 length: 11 amino acids.

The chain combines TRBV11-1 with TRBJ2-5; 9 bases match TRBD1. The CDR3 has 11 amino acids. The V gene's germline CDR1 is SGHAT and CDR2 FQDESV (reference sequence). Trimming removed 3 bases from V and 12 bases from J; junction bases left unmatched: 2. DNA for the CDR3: TGTGCCAGCAGCTTCTGGGACAGGGAGTACTTC. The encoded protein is CASSFWDREYF.

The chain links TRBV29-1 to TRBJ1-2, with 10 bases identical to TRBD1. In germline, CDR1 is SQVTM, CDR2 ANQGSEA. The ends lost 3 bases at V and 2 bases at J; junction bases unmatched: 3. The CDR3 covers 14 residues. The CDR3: CSVDWTGGNYGYTF. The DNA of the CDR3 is TGCAGCGTTGATTGGACAGGGGGAAACTATGGCTACACCTTC.

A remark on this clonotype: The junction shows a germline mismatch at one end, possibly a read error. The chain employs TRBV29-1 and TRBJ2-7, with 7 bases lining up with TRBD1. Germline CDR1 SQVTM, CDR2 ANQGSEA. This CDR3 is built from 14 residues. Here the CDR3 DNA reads TGCAGCGCTGAAAGAGGGACAGAACCTCCCGAGCAGTACTTC. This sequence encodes CSAERGTEPPEQYF.

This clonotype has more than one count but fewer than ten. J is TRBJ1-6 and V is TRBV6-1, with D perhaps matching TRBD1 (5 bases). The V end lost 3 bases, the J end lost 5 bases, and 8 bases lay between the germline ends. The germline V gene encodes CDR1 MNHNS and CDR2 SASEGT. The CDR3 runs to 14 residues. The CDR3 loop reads CASSEGHDNSPLHF. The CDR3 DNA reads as TGTGCCAGCAGTGAGGGGCACGATAATTCACCCCTCCACTTT.

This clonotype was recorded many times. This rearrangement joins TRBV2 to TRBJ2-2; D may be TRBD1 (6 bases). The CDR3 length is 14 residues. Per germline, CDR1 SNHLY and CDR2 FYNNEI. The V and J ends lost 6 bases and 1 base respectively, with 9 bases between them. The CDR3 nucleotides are TGTGCCAGCAGGAGGACAGAGAACACCGGGGAGCTGTTTTTT. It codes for CASRRTENTGELFF.

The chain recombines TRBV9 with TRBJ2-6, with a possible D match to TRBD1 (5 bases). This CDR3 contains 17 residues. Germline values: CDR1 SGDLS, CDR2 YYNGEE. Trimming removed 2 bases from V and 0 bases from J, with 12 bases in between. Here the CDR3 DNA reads TGTGCCAGCAGCGTCACCTCAGGGCTCTCTGGGGCCAACGTCCTGACTTTC. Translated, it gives CASSVTSGLSGANVLTF.

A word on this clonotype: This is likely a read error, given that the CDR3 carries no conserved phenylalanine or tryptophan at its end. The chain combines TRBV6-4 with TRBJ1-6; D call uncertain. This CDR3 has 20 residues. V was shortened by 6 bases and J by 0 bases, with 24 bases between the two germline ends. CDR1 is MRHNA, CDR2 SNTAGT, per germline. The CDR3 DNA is TGTGCCAGCAGCCAAGACTTGGCGGCGACCTTGAGCTCCTATAATTCACCCCTCCACCTT. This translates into CASSQDLAATLSSYNSPLHL.

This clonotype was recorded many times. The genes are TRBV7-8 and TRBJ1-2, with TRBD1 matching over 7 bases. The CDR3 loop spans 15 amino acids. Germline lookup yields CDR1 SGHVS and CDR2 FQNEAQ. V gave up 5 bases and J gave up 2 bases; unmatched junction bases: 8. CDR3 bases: TGTGCCAGCAGCCAAAACCCGACAGGGAACTATGGCTACACCTTC. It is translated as CASSQNPTGNYGYTF.

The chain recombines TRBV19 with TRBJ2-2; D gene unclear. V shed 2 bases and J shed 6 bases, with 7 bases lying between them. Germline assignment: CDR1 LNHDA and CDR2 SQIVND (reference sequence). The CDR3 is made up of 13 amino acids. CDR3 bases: TGTGCCAGTAGTATACAACCCCCCGGGGAGCTGTTTTTT. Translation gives CASSIQPPGELFF.

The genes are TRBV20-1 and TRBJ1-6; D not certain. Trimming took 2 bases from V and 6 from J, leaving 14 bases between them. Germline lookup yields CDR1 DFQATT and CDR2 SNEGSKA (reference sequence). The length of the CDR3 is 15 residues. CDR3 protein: CSARPVPRSNSPLHF. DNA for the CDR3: TGCAGTGCTAGACCCGTCCCCCGAAGTAATTCACCCCTCCACTTT.

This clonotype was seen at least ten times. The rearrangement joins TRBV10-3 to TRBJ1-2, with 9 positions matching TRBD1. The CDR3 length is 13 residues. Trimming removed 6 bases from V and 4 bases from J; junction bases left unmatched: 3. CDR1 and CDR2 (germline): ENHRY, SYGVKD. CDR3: CAIRDRGFYGYTF. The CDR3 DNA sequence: TGTGCCATCAGGGACAGGGGCTTCTATGGCTACACCTTC.

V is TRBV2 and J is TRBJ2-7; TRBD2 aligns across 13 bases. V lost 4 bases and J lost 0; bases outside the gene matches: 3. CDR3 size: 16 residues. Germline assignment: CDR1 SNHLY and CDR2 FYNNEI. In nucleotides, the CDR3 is TGTGCCAGCAGTGGACTAGCGGGAGGTAGCTCCTACGAGCAGTACTTC. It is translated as CASSGLAGGSSYEQYF.

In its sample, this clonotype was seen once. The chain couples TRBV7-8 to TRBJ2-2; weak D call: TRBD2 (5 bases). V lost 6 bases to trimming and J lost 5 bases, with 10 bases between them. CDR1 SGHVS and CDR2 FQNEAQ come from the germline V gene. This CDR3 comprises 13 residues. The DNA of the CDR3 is TGTGCCAGCAGACCTAGGAGGACCGGGGAGCTGTTTTTT. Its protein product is CASRPRRTGELFF. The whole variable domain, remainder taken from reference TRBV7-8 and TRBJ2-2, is GAGVSQSPRYKVAKRGQDVALRCDPISGHVSLFWYQQALGQGPEFLTYFQNEAQLDKSGLPSDRFFAERPEGSVSTLKIQRTQQEDSAVYLCASRPRRTGELFFGEGSRLTVL.

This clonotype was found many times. The CDR3 spells CASSGPWFWVGAFF. As DNA, the CDR3 is TGTGCCAGCAGCGGGCCCTGGTTTTGGGTGGGAGCTTTCTTT. J is TRBJ1-1 and V is TRBV7-9; D is unresolved. Germline V gene lookup returns CDR1 SEHNR and CDR2 FQNEAQ (reference sequence). This CDR3 contains 14 residues. Between the trimmed V and J ends, which lost 5 bases and 10 bases, there was a span of 20 bases. The full variable domain, its missing parts supplied by reference TRBV7-9 and TRBJ1-1, is DTGVSQNPRHKITKRGQNVTFRCDPISEHNRLYWYRQTLGQGPEFLTYFQNEAQLEKSRLLSDRFSAERPKGSFSTLEIQRTEQGDSAMYLCASSGPWFWVGAFFGQGTRLTVV.

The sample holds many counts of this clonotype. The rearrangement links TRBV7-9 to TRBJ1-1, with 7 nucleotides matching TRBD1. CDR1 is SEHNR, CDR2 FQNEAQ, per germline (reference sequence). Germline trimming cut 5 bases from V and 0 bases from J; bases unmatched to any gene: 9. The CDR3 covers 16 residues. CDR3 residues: CASSPPRQGLNTEAFF. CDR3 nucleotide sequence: TGTGCCAGCAGCCCCCCCCGACAGGGATTGAACACTGAAGCTTTCTTT.

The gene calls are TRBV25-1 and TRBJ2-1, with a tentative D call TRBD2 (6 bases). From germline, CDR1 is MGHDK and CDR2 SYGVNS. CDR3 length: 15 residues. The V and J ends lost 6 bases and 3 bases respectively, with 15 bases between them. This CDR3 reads CASSGAGTDYNEQFF. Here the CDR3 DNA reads TGTGCCAGCAGCGGAGCCGGGACTGACTACAATGAGCAGTTCTTC. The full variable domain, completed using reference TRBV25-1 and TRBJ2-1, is EADIYQTPRYLVIGTGKKITLECSQTMGHDKMYWYQQDPGMELHLIHYSYGVNSTEKGDLSSESTVSRIRTEHFPLTLESARPSHTSQYLCASSGAGTDYNEQFFGPGTRLTVL.

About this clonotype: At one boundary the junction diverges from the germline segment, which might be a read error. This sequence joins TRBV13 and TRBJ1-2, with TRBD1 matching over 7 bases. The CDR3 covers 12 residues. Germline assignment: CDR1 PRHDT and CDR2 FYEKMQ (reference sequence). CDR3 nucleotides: TGTGCCAGCAGCTCGCAGGGGGGTGGCTACGCCTTC. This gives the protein CASSSQGGGYAF.

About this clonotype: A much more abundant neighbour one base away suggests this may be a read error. CDR3 bases: TGTGCCAGCAGTTATGGGGGACAGGGAGTCTACGAGCGGTACTTC. The encoded protein is CASSYGGQGVYERYF. The gene calls are TRBV7-2 and TRBJ2-7; 9 positions agree with TRBD1. This CDR3 region has 15 residues. Germline V lookup: CDR1 SGHTA, CDR2 FQGNSA.

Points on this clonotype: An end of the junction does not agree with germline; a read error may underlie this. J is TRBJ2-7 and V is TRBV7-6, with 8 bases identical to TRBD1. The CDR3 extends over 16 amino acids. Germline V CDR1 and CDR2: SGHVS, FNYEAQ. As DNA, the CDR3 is TGTGCCAGCAGCTCCTCGACAGGGGAGTTCACCTACGAGCGGTACTTC. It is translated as CASSSSTGEFTYERYF.

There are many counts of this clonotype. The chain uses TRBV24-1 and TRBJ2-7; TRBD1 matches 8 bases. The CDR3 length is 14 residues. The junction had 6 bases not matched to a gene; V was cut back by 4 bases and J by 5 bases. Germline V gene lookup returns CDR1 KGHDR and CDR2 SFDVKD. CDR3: CATSEGDRPDEQYF. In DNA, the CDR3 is TGTGCCACCAGTGAAGGGGACAGGCCCGACGAGCAGTACTTC.